This TCR beta chain was found in a study of blood T cell repertoires in COVID-19. V lost 1 base and J lost 4, with 14 bases in between. CDR1 is LGHDT, CDR2 YNNKEL, per germline (reference sequence). The CDR3 has 15 amino acids. Method: immunoSEQ multiplex PCR; TCRdb's copy keeps in-frame clones and lacks some. Of about 150,000 clones in the sample, approximately 80% were seen once. The chain employs TRBV3-1 (or the pseudogene TRBV3-2) and TRBJ2-7; TRBD2 might be the D (6 bases). The receptor comes from a man between 65 and 79 years old with acute or convalescent COVID-19. The sequenced sample was peripheral blood. CDR3 coding DNA: TGTGCCAGCAGCCAAGTACCCGGGAGCGGGTACGAGCAGTACTTC. Translated: CASSQVPGSGYEQYF.